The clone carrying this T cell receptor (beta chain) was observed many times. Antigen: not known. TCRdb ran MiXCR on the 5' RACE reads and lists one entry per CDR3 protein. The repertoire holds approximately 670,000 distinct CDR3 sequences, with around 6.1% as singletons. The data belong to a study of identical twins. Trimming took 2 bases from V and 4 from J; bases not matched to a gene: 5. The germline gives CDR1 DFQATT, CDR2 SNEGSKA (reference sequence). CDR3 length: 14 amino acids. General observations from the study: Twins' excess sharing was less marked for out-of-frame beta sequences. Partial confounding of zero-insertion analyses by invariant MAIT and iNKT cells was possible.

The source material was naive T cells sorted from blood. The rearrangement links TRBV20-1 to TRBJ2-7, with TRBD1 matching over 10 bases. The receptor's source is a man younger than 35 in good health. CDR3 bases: TGCAGTGCTAGACCCCCGGGACAGGGGTACGAGCAGTACGTC. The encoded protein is CSARPPGQGYEQYV.